This is a list of T cell receptor beta chains from one sample in a study of follicular helper T cells after annual influenza vaccination. The protocol was immunoSEQ multiplex PCR, while the TCRdb copy is restricted to in-frame clones and leaves out a portion. The sample includes fewer than 10,000 clones, about 87% of them seen just once. The sample consisted of CXCR5+ CD38- circulating T follicular helper cells from blood, taken on the day of influenza vaccination. These TCRs come from an adult who received the influenza vaccine. CDR3s include the opening cysteine and the closing phenylalanine or tryptophan. The D gene is left open where the match is weak. The listing skips clone size in some rows; elsewhere it reads once, few, many or a size class.

size,D,V,J,DNA,CDR3
-,-,TRBV7-2,TRBJ1-6,TGTGCCAGCAGCTTAGATACAGGGAGGGATTCACCCCTCCACTTT,CASSLDTGRDSPLHF
few,-,TRBV7-2,TRBJ2-7,TGTGCCAGCAGCTTAAAGGAGGGGACCTACGAGCAGTACTTC,CASSLKEGTYEQYF
-,-,TRBV5-4,TRBJ2-4,TGTGCCAGCAGCCCCGGGACAAGAAACATTCAGTACTTC,CASSPGTRNIQYF
once,-,TRBV4-3,TRBJ2-1,TGCGCCAGCAGCCAAGATTGGGCAGGTTCGTACAATGAGCAGTTCTTC,CASSQDWAGSYNEQFF
-,-,TRBV2,TRBJ2-3,TGTGCCAGCAGAACGAGGGTGAGCACAGATACGCAGTATTTT,CASRTRVSTDTQYF
-,-,TRBV9,TRBJ1-3,TGTGCCAGCAGCGTTGCCAGGGGCTCCTCTGGAAACACCATATATTTT,CASSVARGSSGNTIYF
-,TRBD1,TRBV6-1,TRBJ1-3,TGTGCCACTCCGGGACAGGGATACACCATATATTTT,CATPGQGYTIYF
-,-,TRBV19,TRBJ2-4,TGTGCCAGTAAAGTATCGGCGGGAAAAAACATTCAGTACTTC,CASKVSAGKNIQYF
-,-,TRBV7-2,TRBJ2-7,TGTGCCAGCAGCTCCCCAACCTACGAGCAGTACTTC,CASSSPTYEQYF
-,TRBD2,TRBV5-1,TRBJ2-7,TGCGCCAGCAGCTCAATAGCGGGGGGGTCCTACGAGCAGTACTTC,CASSSIAGGSYEQYF
-,TRBD1,TRBV19,TRBJ2-7,TGTGCCAGTAGTCTTCCCGGGACAGGGTCCTACGAGCAGTACTTC,CASSLPGTGSYEQYF
-,-,TRBV7-2,TRBJ1-1,TGTGCCAGCAGTCGAATCCAGGGGAACACTGAAGCTTTCTTT,CASSRIQGNTEAFF
-,-,TRBV10-1,TRBJ2-2,TGCGCCAGCAGCCGGGAGTGGGGGACCGGGGAGCTGTTTTTT,CASSREWGTGELFF
-,-,TRBV19,TRBJ2-7,TGTGCCAGTTCGGACACCCACGGCTCATACGAGCAGTACTTC,CASSDTHGSYEQYF
-,-,TRBV9,TRBJ2-3,TGTGCCAGCAGAGGCAGAGACACAGATACGCAGTATTTT,CASRGRDTDTQYF
-,-,TRBV5-1,TRBJ1-1,TGCGCCAGCAGCTCCACTAGGGGGAACACTGAAGCTTTCTTT,CASSSTRGNTEAFF
-,-,TRBV30,TRBJ1-1,TGTGCCTGGAGCCCTACTCGGGACACTGAAGCTTTCTTT,CAWSPTRDTEAFF
-,-,TRBV7-9,TRBJ1-1,TGTGCCAGCAGCTTAGCCGCCCTAGGGAACACTGAAGCTTTCTTT,CASSLAALGNTEAFF
-,TRBD1,TRBV6-5,TRBJ1-3,TGTGCCAGCAGTTACTCGACAGGGTCCGGAAACACCATATATTTT,CASSYSTGSGNTIYF
few,TRBD1,TRBV18,TRBJ1-2,TGTGCCAGCTCCGGGACAGGGGAAGGGCTAGGCACCTTC,CASSGTGEGLGTF
-,-,TRBV5-5,TRBJ1-2,TGTGCCAGCAGCTTGAGTAGATATGGCTACACCTTC,CASSLSRYGYTF
-,TRBD1,TRBV10-3,TRBJ2-3,TGTGCCATCACTCCAGGGGGTATCGCAGATACGCAGTATTTT,CAITPGGIADTQYF
-,TRBD1,TRBV5-1,TRBJ1-2,TGCGCCAGCAGCTTCCAGGGGGGCGCCGACTATGGCTACACCTTC,CASSFQGGADYGYTF
-,-,TRBV4-3,TRBJ1-2,TGCGCCAGCAGCCAAGGGTCGAGGGGCGACTATGGCTACACCTTC,CASSQGSRGDYGYTF
-,-,TRBV21-1,TRBJ2-7,TGTGCCAGCAGGAAGGATGTGCTGCACGTGTTAGACGAGCAGTACTTC,CASRKDVLHVLDEQYF
-,-,TRBV27,TRBJ2-7,TGTGCCAGCAGTCCCCGCGGGTCTGCGAAGGGGGAGCAGTACTTC,CASSPRGSAKGEQYF
-,-,TRBV14,TRBJ1-2,TGTGCCAGCAGCCAAGAAAACAGGGCCAGCTATGGCTACACCTTC,CASSQENRASYGYTF
-,-,TRBV10-3,TRBJ2-2,TGTGCCATCTCCGCCGGCAACTCGCACACCGGGGAGCTGTTTTTT,CAISAGNSHTGELFF
once,-,TRBV18,TRBJ2-3,TGTGCCAGCTCCGCGGGGCTTATAGGGACAGATACGCAGTATTTT,CASSAGLIGTDTQYF
-,-,TRBV4-1,TRBJ1-4,TGCGCCAGCAGCCAAACACAGGTATGGGTTTTT,CASSQTQVWVF
once,-,TRBV5-1,TRBJ1-1,TGCGCCAGCAGCTTAATGGAGAACACTGAAGCTTTCTTT,CASSLMENTEAFF
-,TRBD1,TRBV5-4,TRBJ1-4,TGTGCCAGCAGCTTGGGAGGGTCGACAGGGGGGAATGAAAAACTGTTTTTT,CASSLGGSTGGNEKLFF
-,TRBD2,TRBV6-5,TRBJ2-1,TGTGCCAGCAGTCCATCGGGGGGGCTCAATGAGCAGTTCTTC,CASSPSGGLNEQFF
-,TRBD1,TRBV5-5,TRBJ1-3,TGTGCCAGCAGCGGGACAGTCTCTGGAAACACCATATATTTT,CASSGTVSGNTIYF
-,-,TRBV7-7,TRBJ2-3,TGTGCCAGCAGCCTTAATCCTGTCGCAGATACGCAGTATTTT,CASSLNPVADTQYF
-,TRBD1,TRBV11-2,TRBJ1-2,TGTGCCAGCAGCACGAGGACAGGTGGCTACACCTTC,CASSTRTGGYTF
-,-,TRBV19,TRBJ2-2,TGTGCCAGTACCGCTAGGGGACGGACGAACACCGGGGAGCTGTTTTTT,CASTARGRTNTGELFF
few,-,TRBV5-6,TRBJ1-6,TGTGCCAGCAGCTTGTTCGGATCACCCCTCCACTTT,CASSLFGSPLHF
-,TRBD1,TRBV2,TRBJ1-5,TGTGCCAGCAGAACAGGGGTTGGGTTTCAGCCCCAGCATTTT,CASRTGVGFQPQHF
-,-,TRBV5-6,TRBJ2-7,TGTGCCAGCAGCTTGGGGGGTTTGGGCGTACTCTACGAGCAGTACTTC,CASSLGGLGVLYEQYF
-,-,TRBV21-1,TRBJ2-7,TGTGCCAGCAGCAAGACTAGCCGCACCTACGAGCAGTACTTC,CASSKTSRTYEQYF
-,-,TRBV5-1,TRBJ2-2,TGCGCCAGCAGCTTGGCTCAGGGGAGCACCGGGGAGCTGTTTTTT,CASSLAQGSTGELFF
-,TRBD1,TRBV6-1,TRBJ1-2,TGTGCCAGCAGGCAACAGGGGGCGGGTGGCTACACCTTC,CASRQQGAGGYTF
-,TRBD1,TRBV2,TRBJ2-3,TGTGCCAGCAGTCGAGGACAGGGTGCTTTAGATACGCAGTATTTT,CASSRGQGALDTQYF
-,-,TRBV5-1,TRBJ1-1,TGCGCCAGCAGCGATCAAGGGCAACGCACTGAAGCTTTCTTT,CASSDQGQRTEAFF
-,-,TRBV14,TRBJ2-3,TGTGCCAGCAGCCAGCCCCCAGGGTTGGATACGCAGTATTTT,CASSQPPGLDTQYF
-,TRBD1,TRBV14,TRBJ1-2,TGTGCCAGCAGCCGAAGGGCTTCAGGGGGCGCCGACTATGGCTACACCTTC,CASSRRASGGADYGYTF
-,-,TRBV5-1,TRBJ2-3,TGCGCCAGCAGCCCACAGGGTAGTTCTGGATGGGGGCGCACAGATACGCAGTATTTT,CASSPQGSSGWGRTDTQYF
-,-,TRBV7-2,TRBJ1-1,TGTGCCAGCAGCTTAGAGGGGGACACTGAAGCTTTCTTT,CASSLEGDTEAFF
-,TRBD2,TRBV5-1,TRBJ2-7,TGCGCCAGCAGCTTGGTGGGGGGGGCCTACGAGCAGTACTTC,CASSLVGGAYEQYF